Detailed here is one TCR beta chain. This CDR3 has 12 residues. The V gene's germline CDR1 is SNHLY and CDR2 FYNNEI. V dropped 7 bases and J dropped 6 bases, with 7 bases sitting between them. The data are from a study of control samples from healthy donors and cancer patients. Some clones are missing from TCRdb's copy, which holds only in-frame ones; the method was immunoSEQ multiplex PCR. The table lists 150,000 or so clones, approximately 94% of them singletons. The chain links TRBV2 to TRBJ1-6; D uncertain. The material sequenced was blood. The sequence was collected from a man aged 40-55 years in good health. CDR3 DNA: TGTGCCAGCAATATAGCTAATTCACCCCTCCACTTT. Translated: CASNIANSPLHF.